The entry below gives a single T cell receptor beta chain sequence along with its context. Its specificity is not known. V was clipped by 6 bases and J by 9 bases; unmatched bases: 14. The CDR3 is 15 residues long. Germline values: CDR1 MNHEY, CDR2 SMNVEV (reference sequence). The sequenced template was cDNA made from the entire isolated RNA. The data were produced by immunoSEQ multiplex PCR, yet TCRdb's version contains in-frame clones alone and is incomplete. The profile shows around 40,000 clones, 65% to 70% of them singletons. The sample originates from a study of beta chain features in type 1 diabetes. General observations from the study: A pattern of fewer insertions and more deletions at VDJ junctions was seen in type 1 diabetes patients. Among patients with Type 1 diabetes, TCRB CDR3s were moderately but significantly shorter in every one of the four CD4+ subsets.

Based on CD45RO/CCR7/CD25/CD127/CD95/CD27, CD4+ regulatory, stem cell-like memory, naive and central memory cells were sorted. Each of the sorted populations had a purity greater than 95%. This sequence was found in a woman younger than 35 with type 1 diabetes. This chain joins TRBV27 and TRBJ2-1, with 7 nucleotides matching TRBD1. Sample: Tregs from blood. CDR3: CASRRDRVQVREQFF. The CDR3, as DNA: TGTGCCAGCAGACGAGACAGGGTCCAGGTACGTGAGCAGTTCTTC.